These T cell receptor beta chains were read from a single sample in a study of OX40 agonist ivuxolimab in advanced cancers. The method was immunoSEQ multiplex PCR; TCRdb's version includes in-frame clones alone and lacks a portion of them. The table has about 77,000 clones, around 83% seen once. The material sequenced was CD4+ or CD8+ T cells sorted from blood, taken in a trial of the OX40 agonist ivuxolimab. The receptors originated from an adult with an advanced solid tumor such as melanoma, head and neck, liver or kidney cancer. CDR3s include the opening cysteine and the closing phenylalanine or tryptophan. D genes are given only for firm matches. For some rows the clone size is stated as once, few or many, or as a class when expanded; others skip it.

abundance	d_gene	v_gene	j_gene	CDR3aa	CDR3nt
NA	NA	TRBV5-1	TRBJ1-6	CASSSRTARDSPLHF	TGCGCCAGCAGCTCAAGGACAGCCCGGGATTCACCCCTCCACTTT
once	NA	TRBV5-6	TRBJ2-1	CASSFWPGYDNEQFF	TGTGCCAGCAGCTTCTGGCCAGGGTACGACAATGAGCAGTTCTTC
NA	NA	TRBV4-1	TRBJ2-7	CASSQVGYEQYF	TGCGCCAGCAGCCAAGTTGGGTACGAGCAGTACTTC
NA	NA	TRBV7-8	TRBJ1-5	CASSPSGSNQPQHF	TGTGCCAGCAGCCCCTCGGGGAGCAATCAGCCCCAGCATTTT
NA	NA	TRBV11-2	TRBJ1-1	CASSLDAWANTEAFF	TGTGCCAGCAGCTTAGATGCCTGGGCGAACACTGAAGCTTTCTTT
NA	TRBD2	TRBV5-1	TRBJ2-5	CASSLSGRGETQYF	TGCGCCAGCAGCTTGAGCGGGAGAGGAGAGACCCAGTACTTC
NA	NA	TRBV5-6	TRBJ1-4	CASSSLGRPGEKLFF	TGTGCCAGCAGCTCGTTGGGGAGGCCGGGTGAAAAACTGTTTTTT
NA	NA	TRBV28	TRBJ2-7	CASRLGGIADEQYF	TGTGCCAGCCGACTAGGGGGAATCGCCGACGAGCAGTACTTC
NA	NA	TRBV7-2	TRBJ1-6	CASSSTGSYNSPLHF	TGTGCCAGCAGCTCCACGGGATCCTATAATTCACCCCTCCACTTT
NA	NA	TRBV4-2	TRBJ2-2	CASSSGIENTGELFF	TGTGCCAGCAGCTCTGGGATTGAGAACACCGGGGAGCTGTTTTTT
NA	NA	TRBV11-3	TRBJ2-3	CASRQPSTDTQYF	TGTGCCAGCAGGCAACCTAGCACAGATACGCAGTATTTT
NA	NA	TRBV7-6	TRBJ1-1	CASSVDLNTEAFF	TGTGCCAGCAGCGTCGACTTGAACACTGAAGCTTTCTTT
NA	NA	TRBV10-2	TRBJ1-1	CASTATSTGSLAFF	TGCGCCAGCACCGCTACCTCAACGGGGAGTTTAGCTTTCTTT
NA	NA	TRBV5-4	TRBJ1-1	CASSLGGATGTEAFF	TGTGCCAGCAGCTTGGGAGGGGCGACGGGCACTGAAGCTTTCTTT
few	NA	TRBV18	TRBJ1-1	CASSGLGGTEAFF	TGTGCCAGCTCCGGCTTAGGTGGCACTGAAGCTTTCTTT
NA	TRBD2	TRBV6-6	TRBJ2-2	CASRAGDTGELFF	TGTGCCAGCAGGGCGGGGGACACCGGGGAGCTGTTTTTT
NA	TRBD1	TRBV19	TRBJ1-2	CASRTGTGADYGYTF	TGTGCCAGTAGAACCGGGACAGGGGCGGACTATGGCTACACCTTC
NA	TRBD1	TRBV25-1	TRBJ2-5	CASRGRDRGFDETQYF	TGTGCCAGCAGGGGGAGGGACAGGGGTTTTGATGAGACCCAGTACTTC
NA	TRBD1	TRBV7-3	TRBJ1-1	CASSLMQGAAEAFF	TGTGCCAGCAGCTTAATGCAGGGGGCTGCTGAAGCTTTCTTT
NA	NA	TRBV6-1	TRBJ1-6	CASSEGAVGNSPLHF	TGTGCCAGCAGTGAAGGGGCAGTGGGCAATTCACCCCTCCACTTT
NA	TRBD2	TRBV6-6	TRBJ2-7	CASSGGSYEQYF	TGTGCCAGTAGCGGGGGTTCCTACGAGCAGTACTTC
NA	TRBD1	TRBV5-1	TRBJ1-4	CASSLAGTGNEKLFF	TGCGCCAGCAGCTTGGCCGGGACAGGAAATGAAAAACTGTTTTTT
NA	NA	TRBV15	TRBJ1-6	CATSRDLPGTGSPLHF	TGTGCCACCAGCAGAGATCTGCCAGGGACGGGTTCACCCCTCCACTTT
NA	NA	TRBV28	TRBJ1-3	CASSLTRNTIYF	TGTGCCAGCAGTTTAACGAGAAACACCATATATTTT
NA	TRBD1	TRBV6-5	TRBJ1-2	CASSPGQGTNYGYTF	TGTGCCAGCAGCCCGGGACAGGGTACTAACTATGGCTACACCTTC
NA	NA	TRBV5-6	TRBJ1-4	CASSSPGLTNEKLFF	TGTGCCAGCAGCTCCCCGGGACTGACTAATGAAAAACTGTTTTTT
NA	NA	TRBV5-1	TRBJ2-3	CASSWGDSTDTQYF	TGCGCCAGCAGCTGGGGGGACTCCACAGATACGCAGTATTTT
NA	TRBD1	TRBV5-1	TRBJ2-5	CASSLLGQWEETQYF	TGCGCCAGCAGCTTGTTGGGACAGTGGGAAGAGACCCAGTACTTC
NA	NA	TRBV11-2	TRBJ2-7	CASSLRDRSYEQYF	TGTGCCAGCAGCTTGAGAGACAGATCCTACGAGCAGTACTTC
NA	TRBD1	TRBV28	TRBJ1-2	CASSFYRGANYGYTF	TGTGCCAGCAGTTTCTACAGGGGGGCTAACTATGGCTACACCTTC
few	NA	TRBV5-6	TRBJ2-7	CASSFQDRGAYEQYF	TGTGCCAGCAGCTTCCAGGACAGAGGCGCCTACGAGCAGTACTTC
NA	TRBD1	TRBV11-1	TRBJ2-5	CASSKGTGSQETQYF	TGTGCCAGCAGCAAGGGGACAGGGTCCCAAGAGACCCAGTACTTC
NA	NA	TRBV5-1	TRBJ2-3	CASSLGALSTDTQYF	TGCGCCAGCAGCTTGGGAGCCCTTAGCACAGATACGCAGTATTTT
NA	NA	TRBV12-5	TRBJ1-1	CASAFSVEGGTEAFF	TGTGCTAGTGCCTTTAGTGTCGAAGGGGGTACTGAAGCTTTCTTT
NA	TRBD1	TRBV5-6	TRBJ1-4	CASSEVGTGSNEKLFF	TGTGCCAGCAGCGAGGTAGGGACAGGGAGTAATGAAAAACTGTTTTTT
NA	NA	TRBV18	TRBJ2-7	CASSPGGGYEQYF	TGTGCCAGCTCACCAGGGGGCGGTTACGAGCAGTACTTC
NA	TRBD1	TRBV7-2	TRBJ1-2	CASSRLTGARGYGYTF	TGTGCCAGCAGCCGACTCACAGGGGCCCGAGGCTATGGCTACACCTTC
NA	NA	TRBV6-5	TRBJ1-2	CASSWAGNGYTF	TGTGCCAGCAGTTGGGCAGGGAATGGCTACACCTTC
NA	NA	TRBV10-1	TRBJ1-1	CASRGQKNTEAFF	TGCGCCAGCCGCGGACAGAAGAACACTGAAGCTTTCTTT
NA	TRBD1	TRBV4-3	TRBJ1-4	CASSRVGTASEKLFF	TGCGCCAGCAGCCGTGTCGGGACAGCGTCGGAAAAACTGTTTTTT
NA	NA	TRBV2	TRBJ2-7	CASSARADFSEQYF	TGTGCCAGCAGTGCGAGAGCGGATTTCTCCGAGCAGTACTTC
NA	NA	TRBV10-3	TRBJ1-1	CAISELGPVNTEAFF	TGTGCCATCAGTGAGCTGGGGCCGGTTAACACTGAAGCTTTCTTT
NA	NA	TRBV5-4	TRBJ1-2	CASHPPQTVYGYTF	TGTGCCAGCCACCCCCCGCAGACAGTCTATGGCTACACCTTC
NA	NA	TRBV18	TRBJ2-7	CASSPNEQYF	TGTGCCAGCTCACCAAACGAGCAGTACTTC
NA	TRBD1	TRBV7-9	TRBJ1-5	CASSLRGGEGQPQHF	TGTGCCAGCAGCCTCCGAGGGGGCGAAGGGCAGCCCCAGCATTTT
NA	NA	TRBV19	TRBJ2-2	CASSIDTGAGTGELFF	TGTGCCAGTAGTATAGATACGGGGGCGGGCACCGGGGAGCTGTTTTTT
NA	TRBD2	TRBV5-4	TRBJ2-7	CASSPGVGLAGYEQYF	TGTGCCAGCAGCCCTGGTGTGGGACTAGCGGGGTACGAGCAGTACTTC